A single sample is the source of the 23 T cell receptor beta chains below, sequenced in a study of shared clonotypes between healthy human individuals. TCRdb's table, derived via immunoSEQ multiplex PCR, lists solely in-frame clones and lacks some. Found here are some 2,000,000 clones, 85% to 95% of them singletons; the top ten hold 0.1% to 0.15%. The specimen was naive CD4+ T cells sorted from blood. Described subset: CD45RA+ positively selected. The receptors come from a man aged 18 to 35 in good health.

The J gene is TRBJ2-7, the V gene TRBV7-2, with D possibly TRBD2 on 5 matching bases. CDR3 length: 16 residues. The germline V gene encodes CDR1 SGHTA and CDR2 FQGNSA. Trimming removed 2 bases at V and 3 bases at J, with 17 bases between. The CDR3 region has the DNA TGTGCCAGCAGCTTAAACCTCGTTTACGGGAACTACGAGCAGTACTTC. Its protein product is CASSLNLVYGNYEQYF.

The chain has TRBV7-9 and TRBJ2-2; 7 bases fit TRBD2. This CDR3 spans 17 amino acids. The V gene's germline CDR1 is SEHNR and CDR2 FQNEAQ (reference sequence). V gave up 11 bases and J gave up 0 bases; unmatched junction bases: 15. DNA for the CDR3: TGTGCCGAAATTCGTCGGGCTAGCGGTTCGAACACCGGGGAGCTGTTTTTT. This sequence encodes CAEIRRASGSNTGELFF.

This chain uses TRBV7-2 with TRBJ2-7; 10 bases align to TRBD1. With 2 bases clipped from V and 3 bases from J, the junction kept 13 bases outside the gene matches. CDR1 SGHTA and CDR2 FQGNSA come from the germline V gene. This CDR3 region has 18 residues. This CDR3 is CASSLLGVGQGLGYEQYF. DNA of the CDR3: TGTGCCAGCAGCTTACTAGGGGTGGGACAGGGGCTGGGCTACGAGCAGTACTTC.

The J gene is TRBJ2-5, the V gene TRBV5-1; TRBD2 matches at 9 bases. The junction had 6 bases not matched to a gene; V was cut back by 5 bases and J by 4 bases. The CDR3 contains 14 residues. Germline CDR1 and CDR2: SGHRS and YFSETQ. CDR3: CASSSAGGRETQYF. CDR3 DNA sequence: TGCGCCAGCAGTTCTGCGGGGGGGCGAGAGACCCAGTACTTC.

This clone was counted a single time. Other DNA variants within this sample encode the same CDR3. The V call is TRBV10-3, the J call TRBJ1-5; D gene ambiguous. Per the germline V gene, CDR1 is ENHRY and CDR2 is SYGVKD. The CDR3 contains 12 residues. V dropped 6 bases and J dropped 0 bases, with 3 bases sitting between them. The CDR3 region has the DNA TGTGCCATCAGCAGTAGCAATCAGCCCCAGCATTTT. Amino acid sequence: CAISSSNQPQHF.

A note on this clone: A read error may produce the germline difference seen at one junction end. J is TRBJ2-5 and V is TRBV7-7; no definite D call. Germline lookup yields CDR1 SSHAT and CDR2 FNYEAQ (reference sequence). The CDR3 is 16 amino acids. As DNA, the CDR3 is TGTGCTAGCAGCTTAGGTCTCGACACAACAAAAGAGACCCAGTACTTC. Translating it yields CASSLGLDTTKETQYF.

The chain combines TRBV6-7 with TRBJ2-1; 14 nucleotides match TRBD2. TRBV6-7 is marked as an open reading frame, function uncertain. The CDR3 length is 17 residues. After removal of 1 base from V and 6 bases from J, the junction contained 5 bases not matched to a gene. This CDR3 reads CASSYLPGTSGGNEQFF. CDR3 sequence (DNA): TGTGCCAGCAGTTACTTGCCCGGGACTAGCGGGGGCAATGAGCAGTTCTTC.

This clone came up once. CDR3 amino acids: CASSPASTNYGYTF. The CDR3 region has the DNA TGTGCCAGCAGTCCGGCCAGTACTAACTATGGCTACACCTTC. The chain couples TRBV6-5 to TRBJ1-2; D remains ambiguous. CDR3 length: 14 amino acids. Trimming pared 5 bases from V and 0 bases from J, leaving 10 bases between. Germline V gives CDR1 MNHEY, CDR2 SVGAGI.

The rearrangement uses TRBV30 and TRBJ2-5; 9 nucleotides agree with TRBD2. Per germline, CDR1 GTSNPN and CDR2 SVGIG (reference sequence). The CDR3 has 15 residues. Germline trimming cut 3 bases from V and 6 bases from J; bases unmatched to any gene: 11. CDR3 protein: CAWRGPGTSRQTQYF. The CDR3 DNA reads TGTGCCTGGAGGGGCCCCGGGACTAGCAGGCAGACCCAGTACTTC.

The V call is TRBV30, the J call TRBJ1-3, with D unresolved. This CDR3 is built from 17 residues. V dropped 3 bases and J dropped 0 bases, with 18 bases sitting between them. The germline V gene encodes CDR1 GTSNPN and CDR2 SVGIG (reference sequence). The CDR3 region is CAWSLDRTVNSGNTIYF. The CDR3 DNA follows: TGTGCCTGGAGCTTAGACCGGACGGTCAACTCTGGAAACACCATATATTTT.

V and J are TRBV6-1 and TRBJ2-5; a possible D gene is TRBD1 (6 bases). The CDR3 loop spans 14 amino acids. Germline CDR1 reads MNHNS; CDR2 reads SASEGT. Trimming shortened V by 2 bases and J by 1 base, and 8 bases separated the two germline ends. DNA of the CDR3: TGTGCCAGCAGTGAACAGGGGCTCCAAGAGACCCAGTACTTC. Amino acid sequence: CASSEQGLQETQYF.

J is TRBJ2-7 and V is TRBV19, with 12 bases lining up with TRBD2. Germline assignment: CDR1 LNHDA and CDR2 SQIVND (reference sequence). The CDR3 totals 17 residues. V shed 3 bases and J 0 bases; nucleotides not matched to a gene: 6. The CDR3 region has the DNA TGTGCCAGTAGTATGAGTCTAGCGGGAGGGCCCTCCTACGAGCAGTACTTC. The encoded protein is CASSMSLAGGPSYEQYF.

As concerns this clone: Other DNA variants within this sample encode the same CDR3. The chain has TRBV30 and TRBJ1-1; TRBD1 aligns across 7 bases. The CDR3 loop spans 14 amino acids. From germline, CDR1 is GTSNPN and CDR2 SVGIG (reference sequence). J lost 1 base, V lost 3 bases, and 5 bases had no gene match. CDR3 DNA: TGTGCCTGGAGAGGAGGACAGGCGAACACTGAAGCTTTCTTT. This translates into CAWRGGQANTEAFF.

As DNA, the CDR3 is TGTGCCAGCCGACCGGGACACCCGAACACTGAAGCTTTCTTT. Translation gives CASRPGHPNTEAFF. The chain uses TRBV27 and TRBJ1-1, with D perhaps TRBD1 (6 bases). This CDR3 has 14 amino acids. The germline V gene encodes CDR1 MNHEY and CDR2 SMNVEV (reference sequence). The V gene lost 8 bases and the J gene lost 1 base, with 14 bases spanning the gap.

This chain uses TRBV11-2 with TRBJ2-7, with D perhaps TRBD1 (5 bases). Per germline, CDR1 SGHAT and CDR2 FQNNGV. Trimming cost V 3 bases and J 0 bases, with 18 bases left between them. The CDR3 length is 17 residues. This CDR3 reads CASSFRYRLEASYEQYF. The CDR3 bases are TGTGCCAGCAGCTTTAGGTACAGGTTAGAGGCCTCCTACGAGCAGTACTTC.

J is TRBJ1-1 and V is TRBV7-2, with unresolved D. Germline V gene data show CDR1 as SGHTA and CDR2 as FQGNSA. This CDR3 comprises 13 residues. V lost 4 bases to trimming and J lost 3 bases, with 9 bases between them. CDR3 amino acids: CASSSPPYTEAFF. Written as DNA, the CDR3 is TGTGCCAGCAGCTCACCCCCCTACACTGAAGCTTTCTTT.

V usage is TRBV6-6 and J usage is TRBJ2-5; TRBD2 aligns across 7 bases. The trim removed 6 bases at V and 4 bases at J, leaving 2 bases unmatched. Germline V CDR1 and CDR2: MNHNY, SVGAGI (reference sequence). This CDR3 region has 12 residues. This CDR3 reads CASRGGSETQYF. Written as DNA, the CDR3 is TGTGCCAGCAGGGGGGGGTCAGAGACCCAGTACTTC.

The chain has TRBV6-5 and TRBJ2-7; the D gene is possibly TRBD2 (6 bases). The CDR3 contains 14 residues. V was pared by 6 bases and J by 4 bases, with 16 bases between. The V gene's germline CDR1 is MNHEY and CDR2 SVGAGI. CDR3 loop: CASRDPGLNYEQYF. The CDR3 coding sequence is TGTGCCAGCAGGGACCCGGGACTTAATTACGAGCAGTACTTC.

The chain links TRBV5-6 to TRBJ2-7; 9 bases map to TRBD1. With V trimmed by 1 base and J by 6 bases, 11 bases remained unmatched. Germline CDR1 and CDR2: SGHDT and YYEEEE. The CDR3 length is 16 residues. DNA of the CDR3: TGTGCCAGCAGCTTGATTGAAGAGGGACAGGGTAGCGAGCAGTACTTC. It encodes CASSLIEEGQGSEQYF. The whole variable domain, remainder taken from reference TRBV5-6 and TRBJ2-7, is DAGVTQSPTHLIKTRGQQVTLRCSPKSGHDTVSWYQQALGQGPQFIFQYYEEEERQRGNFPDRFSGHQFPNYSSELNVNALLLGDSALYLCASSLIEEGQGSEQYFGPGTRLTVT.

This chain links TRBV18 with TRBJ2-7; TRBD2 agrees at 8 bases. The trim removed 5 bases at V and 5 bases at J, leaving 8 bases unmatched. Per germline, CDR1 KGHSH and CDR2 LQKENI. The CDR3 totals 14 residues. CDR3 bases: TGTGCCAGCTCAGAGAGCGGGAGCGGGGACGAGCAGTACTTC. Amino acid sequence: CASSESGSGDEQYF.

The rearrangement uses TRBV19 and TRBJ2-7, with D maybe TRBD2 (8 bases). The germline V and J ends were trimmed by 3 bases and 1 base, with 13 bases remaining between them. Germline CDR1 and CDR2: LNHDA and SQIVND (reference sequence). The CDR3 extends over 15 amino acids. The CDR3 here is CASSIGRGLSYEQYF. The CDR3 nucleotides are TGTGCCAGTAGTATCGGGAGGGGGCTGTCCTACGAGCAGTACTTC.

DNA of the CDR3: TGTGCCAGCAGTCACGGAGGATACTACGAGCAGTACTTC. Translation gives CASSHGGYYEQYF. The rearrangement joins TRBV7-9 to TRBJ2-7, with D tentatively TRBD2 (5 bases). The germline CDR1 and CDR2 sequences are SEHNR and FQNEAQ (reference sequence). Deletions cut 6 bases from V and 3 bases from J, with 12 bases between. The CDR3 contains 13 residues.

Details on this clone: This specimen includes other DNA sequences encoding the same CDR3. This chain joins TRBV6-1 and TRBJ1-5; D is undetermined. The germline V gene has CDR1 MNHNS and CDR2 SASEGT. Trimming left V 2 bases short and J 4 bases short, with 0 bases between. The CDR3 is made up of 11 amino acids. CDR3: CASSENQPQHF. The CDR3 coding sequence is TGTGCCAGCAGTGAAAATCAGCCCCAGCATTTT.